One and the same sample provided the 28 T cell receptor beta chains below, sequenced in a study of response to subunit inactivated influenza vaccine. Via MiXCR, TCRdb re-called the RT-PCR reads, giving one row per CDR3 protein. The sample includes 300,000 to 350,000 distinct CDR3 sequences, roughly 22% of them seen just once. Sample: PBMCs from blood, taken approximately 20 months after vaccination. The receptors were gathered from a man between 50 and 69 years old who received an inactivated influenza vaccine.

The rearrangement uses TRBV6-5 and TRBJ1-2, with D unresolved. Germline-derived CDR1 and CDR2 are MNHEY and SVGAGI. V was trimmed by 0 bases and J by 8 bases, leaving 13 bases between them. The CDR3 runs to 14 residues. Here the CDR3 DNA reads TGTGCCAGCAGTTACTCGATCGGCGGTAGGGGCTACACCTTC. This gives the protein CASSYSIGGRGYTF.

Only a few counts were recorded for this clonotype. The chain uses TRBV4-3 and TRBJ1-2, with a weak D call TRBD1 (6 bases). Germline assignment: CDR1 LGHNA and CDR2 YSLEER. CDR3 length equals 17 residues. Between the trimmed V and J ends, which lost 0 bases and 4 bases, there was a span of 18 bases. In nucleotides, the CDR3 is TGCGCCAGCAGCCAAGATCGAGTAGTACAGGGCTCCTATGGCTACACCTTC. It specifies CASSQDRVVQGSYGYTF.

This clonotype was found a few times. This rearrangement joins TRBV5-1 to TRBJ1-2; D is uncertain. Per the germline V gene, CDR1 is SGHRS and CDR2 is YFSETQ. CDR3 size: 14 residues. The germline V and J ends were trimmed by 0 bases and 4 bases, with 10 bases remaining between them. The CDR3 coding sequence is TGCGCCAGCAGCTTGGCCGGAGAAAGCTATGGCTACACCTTC. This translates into CASSLAGESYGYTF.

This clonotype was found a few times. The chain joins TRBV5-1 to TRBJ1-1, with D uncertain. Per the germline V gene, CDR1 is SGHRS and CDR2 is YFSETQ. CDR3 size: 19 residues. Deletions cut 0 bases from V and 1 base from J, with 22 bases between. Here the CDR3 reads CASSLGYLPEGFWNTEAFF. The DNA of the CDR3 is TGCGCCAGCAGCTTGGGATACTTGCCGGAGGGCTTTTGGAACACTGAAGCTTTCTTT.

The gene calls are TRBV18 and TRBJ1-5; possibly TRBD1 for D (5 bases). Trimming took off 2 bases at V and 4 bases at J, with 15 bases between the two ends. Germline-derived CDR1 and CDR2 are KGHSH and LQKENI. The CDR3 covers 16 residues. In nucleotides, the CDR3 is TGTGCCAGCTCACCATCGGGGGGGGTGAGGAATCAGCCCCAGCATTTT. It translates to CASSPSGGVRNQPQHF.

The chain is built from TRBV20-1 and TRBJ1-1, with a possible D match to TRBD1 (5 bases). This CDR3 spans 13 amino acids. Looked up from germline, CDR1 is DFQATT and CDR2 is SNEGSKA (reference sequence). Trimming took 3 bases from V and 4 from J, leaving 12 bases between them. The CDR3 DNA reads TGCAGTGCTAGGGGCTTGGGGGGCACTGAAGCTTTCTTT. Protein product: CSARGLGGTEAFF.

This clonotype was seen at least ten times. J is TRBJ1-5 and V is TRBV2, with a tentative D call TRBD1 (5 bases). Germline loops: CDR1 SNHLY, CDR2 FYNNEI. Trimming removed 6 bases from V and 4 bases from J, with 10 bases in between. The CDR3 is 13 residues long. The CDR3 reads CASRGTENQPQHF. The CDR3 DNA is TGTGCCAGCAGGGGGACGGAGAATCAGCCCCAGCATTTT. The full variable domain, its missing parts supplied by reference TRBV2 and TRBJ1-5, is EPEVTQTPSHQVTQMGQEVILRCVPISNHLYFYWYRQILGQKVEFLVSFYNNEISEKSEIFDDQFSVERPDGSNFTLKIRSTKLEDSAMYFCASRGTENQPQHFGDGTRLSIL.

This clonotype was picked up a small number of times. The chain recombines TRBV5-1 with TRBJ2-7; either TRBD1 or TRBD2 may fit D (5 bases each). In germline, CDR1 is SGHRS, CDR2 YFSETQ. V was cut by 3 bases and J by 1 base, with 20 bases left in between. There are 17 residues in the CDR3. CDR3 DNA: TGCGCCAGCAGCTCCGGACAACCGGGACCGTCTTCCTACGAGCAGTACTTC. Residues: CASSSGQPGPSSYEQYF.

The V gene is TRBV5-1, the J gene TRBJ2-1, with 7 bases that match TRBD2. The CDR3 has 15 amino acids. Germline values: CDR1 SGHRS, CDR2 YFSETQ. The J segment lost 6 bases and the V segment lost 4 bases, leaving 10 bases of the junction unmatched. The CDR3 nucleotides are TGCGCCAGCAGCCCGGTGGGGGGGAGTGGCAATGAGCAGTTCTTC. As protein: CASSPVGGSGNEQFF.

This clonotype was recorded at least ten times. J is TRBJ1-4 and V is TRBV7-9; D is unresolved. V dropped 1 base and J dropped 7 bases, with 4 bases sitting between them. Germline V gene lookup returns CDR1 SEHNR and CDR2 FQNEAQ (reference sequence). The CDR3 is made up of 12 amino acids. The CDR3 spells CASSLDREKLFF. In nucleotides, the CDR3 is TGTGCCAGCAGCTTAGATCGTGAAAAACTGTTTTTT.

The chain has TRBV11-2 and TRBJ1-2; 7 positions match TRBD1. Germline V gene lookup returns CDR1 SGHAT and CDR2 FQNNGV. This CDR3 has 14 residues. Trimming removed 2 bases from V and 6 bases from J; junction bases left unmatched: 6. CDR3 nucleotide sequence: TGTGCCAGCAGCTTAATTACCACAGGGGATGGCTACACCTTC. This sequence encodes CASSLITTGDGYTF. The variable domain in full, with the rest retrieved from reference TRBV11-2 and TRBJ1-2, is EAGVAQSPRYKIIEKRQSVAFWCNPISGHATLYWYQQILGQGPKLLIQFQNNGVVDDSQLPKDRFSAERLKGVDSTLKIQPAKLEDSAVYLCASSLITTGDGYTFGSGTRLTVV.

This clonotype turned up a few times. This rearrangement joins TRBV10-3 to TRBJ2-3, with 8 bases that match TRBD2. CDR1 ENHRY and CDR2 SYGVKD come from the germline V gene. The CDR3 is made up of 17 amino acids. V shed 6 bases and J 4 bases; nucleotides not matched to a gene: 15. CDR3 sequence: CAISPGASGRGPDTQYF. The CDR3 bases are TGTGCCATCAGCCCTGGTGCGAGCGGGAGAGGCCCAGATACGCAGTATTTT.

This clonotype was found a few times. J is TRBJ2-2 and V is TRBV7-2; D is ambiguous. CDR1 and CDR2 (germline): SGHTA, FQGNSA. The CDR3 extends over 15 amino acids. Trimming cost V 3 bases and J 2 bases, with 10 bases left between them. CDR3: CASSFRSPNTGELFF. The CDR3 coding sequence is TGTGCCAGCAGCTTCCGTTCCCCTAACACCGGGGAGCTGTTTTTT.

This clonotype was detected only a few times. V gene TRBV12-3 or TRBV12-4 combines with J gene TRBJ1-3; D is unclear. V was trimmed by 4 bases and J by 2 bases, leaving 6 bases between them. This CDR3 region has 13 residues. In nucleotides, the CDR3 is TGTGCCAGCAGTTCCACGACTGGAAACACCATATATTTT. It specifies CASSSTTGNTIYF.

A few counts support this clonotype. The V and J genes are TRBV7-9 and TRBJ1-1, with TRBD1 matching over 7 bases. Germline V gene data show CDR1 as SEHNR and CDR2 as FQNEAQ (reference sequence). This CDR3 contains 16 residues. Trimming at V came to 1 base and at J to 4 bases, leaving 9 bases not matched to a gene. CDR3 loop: CASSLGGGAGGTEAFF. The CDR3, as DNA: TGTGCCAGCAGCTTAGGGGGCGGGGCAGGGGGCACTGAAGCTTTCTTT. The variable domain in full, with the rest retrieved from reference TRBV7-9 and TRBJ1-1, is DTGVSQNPRHKITKRGQNVTFRCDPISEHNRLYWYRQTLGQGPEFLTYFQNEAQLEKSRLLSDRFSAERPKGSFSTLEIQRTEQGDSAMYLCASSLGGGAGGTEAFFGQGTRLTVV.

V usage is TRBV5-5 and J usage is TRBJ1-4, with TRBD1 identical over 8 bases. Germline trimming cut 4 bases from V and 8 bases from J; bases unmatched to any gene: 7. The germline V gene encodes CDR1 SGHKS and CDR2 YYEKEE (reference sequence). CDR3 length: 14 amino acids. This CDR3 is CASSRGQGREKLFF. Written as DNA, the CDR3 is TGTGCCAGCAGCCGTGGACAGGGAAGGGAAAAACTGTTTTTT. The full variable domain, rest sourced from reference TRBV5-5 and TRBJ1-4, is DAGVTQSPTHLIKTRGQQVTLRCSPISGHKSVSWYQQVLGQGPQFIFQYYEKEERGRGNFPDRFSARQFPNYSSELNVNALLLGDSALYLCASSRGQGREKLFFGSGTQLSVL.

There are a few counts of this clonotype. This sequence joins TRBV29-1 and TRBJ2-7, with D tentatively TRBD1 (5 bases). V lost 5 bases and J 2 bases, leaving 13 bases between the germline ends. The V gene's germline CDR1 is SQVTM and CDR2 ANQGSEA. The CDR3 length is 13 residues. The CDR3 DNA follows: TGCAGCGTTACCCAGACAGACACCTACGAGCAGTACTTC. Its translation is CSVTQTDTYEQYF.

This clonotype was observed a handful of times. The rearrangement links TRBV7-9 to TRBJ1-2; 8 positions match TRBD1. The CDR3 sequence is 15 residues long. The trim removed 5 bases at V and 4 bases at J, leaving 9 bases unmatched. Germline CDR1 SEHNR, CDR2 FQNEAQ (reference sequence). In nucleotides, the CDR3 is TGTGCCAGCAGCATGGTGGGGGACAGGCTCTATGGCTACACCTTC. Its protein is CASSMVGDRLYGYTF.

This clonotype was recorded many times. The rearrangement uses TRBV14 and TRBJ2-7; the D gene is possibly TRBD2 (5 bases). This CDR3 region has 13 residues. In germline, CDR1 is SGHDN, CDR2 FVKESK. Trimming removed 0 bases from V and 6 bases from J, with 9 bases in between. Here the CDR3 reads CASSQDLRGEQYF. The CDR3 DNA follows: TGTGCCAGCAGCCAAGATTTACGGGGCGAGCAGTACTTC.

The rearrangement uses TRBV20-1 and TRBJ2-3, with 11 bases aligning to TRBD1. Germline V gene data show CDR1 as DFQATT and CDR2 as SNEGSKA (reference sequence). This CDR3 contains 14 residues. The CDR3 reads CSVPGTGGTDTQYF. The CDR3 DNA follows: TGCAGCGTTCCCGGGACAGGGGGAACAGATACGCAGTATTTT.

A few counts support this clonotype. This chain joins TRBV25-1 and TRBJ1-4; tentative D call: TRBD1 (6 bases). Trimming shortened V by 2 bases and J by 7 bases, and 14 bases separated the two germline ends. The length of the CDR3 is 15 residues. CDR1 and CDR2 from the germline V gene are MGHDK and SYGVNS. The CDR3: CASSEALGGSEKLFF. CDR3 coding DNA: TGTGCCAGCAGTGAAGCGCTAGGGGGGTCTGAAAAACTGTTTTTT.

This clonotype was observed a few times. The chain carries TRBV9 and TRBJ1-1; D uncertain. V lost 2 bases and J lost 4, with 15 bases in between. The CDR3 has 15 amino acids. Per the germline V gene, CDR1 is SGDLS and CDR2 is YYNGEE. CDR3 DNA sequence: TGTGCCAGCAGCGTTGACACCAAGGGAGGCACTGAAGCTTTCTTT. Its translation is CASSVDTKGGTEAFF.

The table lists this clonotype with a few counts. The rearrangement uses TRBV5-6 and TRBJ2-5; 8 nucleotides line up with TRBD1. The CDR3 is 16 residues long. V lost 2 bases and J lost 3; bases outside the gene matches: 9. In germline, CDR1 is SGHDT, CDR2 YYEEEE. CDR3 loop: CASSLGQGTGKETQYF. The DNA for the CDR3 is TGTGCCAGCAGCTTAGGACAGGGTACTGGTAAAGAGACCCAGTACTTC.

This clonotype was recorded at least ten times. In DNA form, the CDR3 reads TGTGCCAGCAGCTTCAGGGGGGAGGAAGCTTTCTTT. It translates to CASSFRGEEAFF. This chain links TRBV7-9 with TRBJ1-1; TRBD1 agrees at 7 bases. CDR3 length: 12 residues. CDR1 is SEHNR and CDR2 is FQNEAQ in the germline V gene (reference sequence). The V and J ends lost 3 bases and 8 bases, in that order; junction bases with no gene match: 3.

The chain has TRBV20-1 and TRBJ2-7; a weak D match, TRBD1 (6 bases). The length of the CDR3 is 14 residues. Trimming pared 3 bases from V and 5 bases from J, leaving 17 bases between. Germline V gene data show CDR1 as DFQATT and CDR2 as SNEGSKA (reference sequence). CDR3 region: CSASERDKTDEQYF. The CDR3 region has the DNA TGCAGTGCTAGTGAACGGGACAAGACCGACGAGCAGTACTTC.

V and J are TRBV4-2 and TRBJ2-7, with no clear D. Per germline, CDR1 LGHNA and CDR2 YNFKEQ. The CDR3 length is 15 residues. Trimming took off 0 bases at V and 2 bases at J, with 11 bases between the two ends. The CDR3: CASSQDGSSAYEQYF. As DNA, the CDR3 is TGTGCCAGCAGCCAAGATGGAAGCTCCGCCTACGAGCAGTACTTC.

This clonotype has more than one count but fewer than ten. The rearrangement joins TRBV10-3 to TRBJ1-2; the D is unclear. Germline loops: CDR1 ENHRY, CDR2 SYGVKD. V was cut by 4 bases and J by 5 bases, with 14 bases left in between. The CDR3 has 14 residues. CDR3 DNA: TGTGCCATCAGTGGTAGCCCAGCCCCATATGGCTACACCTTC. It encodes CAISGSPAPYGYTF.

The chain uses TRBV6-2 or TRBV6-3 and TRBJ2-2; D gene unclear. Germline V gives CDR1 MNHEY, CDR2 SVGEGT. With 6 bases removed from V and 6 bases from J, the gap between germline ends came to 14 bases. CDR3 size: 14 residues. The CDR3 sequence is CASSLPSPAGELFF. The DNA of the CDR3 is TGTGCCAGCAGCCTACCCTCGCCCGCCGGGGAGCTGTTTTTT.